Listed below are T cell receptor beta chains from one sample, sequenced in a study of blood T cell repertoires in COVID-19. The method was immunoSEQ multiplex PCR; TCRdb's version includes in-frame clones alone and lacks a portion of them. The table lists 140,000 to 150,000 clones, around 81% of them singletons. Sequencing was performed on peripheral blood. The receptors come from a human donor in a cohort sampled during active COVID-19. The CDR3 runs from the conserved cysteine through the conserved F or W. A D gene is named only where the DNA matches it firmly. The listing skips clone size in some rows; elsewhere it reads once, few, many or a size class.

>TRBJ1-4|.|.|16|TRBV7-3
TGTGCCAGCAGCCCCAGGGCGGGGGCCTTTAATGAAAAACTGTTTTTT
CASSPRAGAFNEKLFF
>TRBJ2-2|.|.|15|TRBV28
TGTGCCAGCAAACTCTACAGGGATAACACCGGGGAGCTGTTTTTT
CASKLYRDNTGELFF
>TRBJ1-2|TRBD1|.|15|TRBV19
TGTGCCAGTAGTAAAGGTCGGACAGGGGGCGGTGGCTACACCTTC
CASSKGRTGGGGYTF
>TRBJ2-1|TRBD2|.|17|TRBV11-3
TGTGCCAGCAGCTTAGATCTGGGACTAGCGGGAAAAAATGAGCAGTTCTTC
CASSLDLGLAGKNEQFF
>TRBJ1-4|.|.|17|TRBV29-1
TGCAGCGTCGAGATCGCGAATGGGTTACAGGGATATGAAAAACTGTTTTTT
CSVEIANGLQGYEKLFF
>TRBJ2-5|.|.|15|TRBV6-5
TGTGCCAGCAGTTACCTTAGCGCTACTGGGGAGACCCAGTACTTC
CASSYLSATGETQYF
>TRBJ1-4|.|.|18|TRBV27
TGTGCCAGCAGTTTAATGGCGGCATGGGGCAGCTGGAATGAAAAACTGTTTTTT
CASSLMAAWGSWNEKLFF
>TRBJ2-7|TRBD2|.|13|TRBV9
TGTGCCAGCAGCTTGACTAGCGGGAACGAGCAGTACTTC
CASSLTSGNEQYF
>TRBJ2-5|.|.|13|TRBV9
TGTGCCAGCAGCGTAGCGGAAACGGGTGGCCAGTACTTC
CASSVAETGGQYF
>TRBJ1-1|TRBD1|.|15|TRBV28
TGTGCCAGCAGTGAATCCAGGACAGGGCGGACTGAAGCTTTCTTT
CASSESRTGRTEAFF
>TRBJ2-7|TRBD2|.|15|TRBV5-6
TGTGCCAGCAGCTTGGGACTAGCGGGAGGATACGAGCAGTACTTC
CASSLGLAGGYEQYF
>TRBJ2-1|TRBD1|.|14|TRBV29-1
TGCAGCGCGGACCCGGGACAGGGCTGGAATGAGCAGTTCTTC
CSADPGQGWNEQFF
>TRBJ2-1|TRBD1|.|16|TRBV15
TGTGCCACCAGCAAGGAACAGGGGGCAGCCTACAATGAGCAGTTCTTC
CATSKEQGAAYNEQFF
>TRBJ2-6|.|.|18|TRBV16
TGTGCCAGCAGCCAATATGGTACAGGAGTAGCTGGGGCCAACGTCCTGACTTTC
CASSQYGTGVAGANVLTF
>TRBJ2-7|.|.|15|TRBV6-2/TRBV6-3
TGTGCCAGCAGTTACAACAGGGTTGGGACCTACGAGCAGTACTTC
CASSYNRVGTYEQYF
>TRBJ2-7|.|.|11|TRBV2
TGTGCCAGCAGAGTAGTCCCCGAGCAGTACTTC
CASRVVPEQYF
>TRBJ2-7|TRBD1|few|17|TRBV6-1
TGTGCCAGCAGTGGGTCCTTCTATGACAGGGGGAACTACGAGCAGTACTTC
CASSGSFYDRGNYEQYF
>TRBJ2-7|TRBD1|.|17|TRBV28
TGTGCCAGCAGTCCGGCGGTATTTCGGGACAGGGTAGGGGAGCAGTACTTC
CASSPAVFRDRVGEQYF
>TRBJ2-2|TRBD1|few|15|TRBV5-1
TGCGCCAGCAGCCCCGGGACAGGGTCCACCGGGGAGCTGTTTTTT
CASSPGTGSTGELFF
>TRBJ2-3|TRBD2|.|17|TRBV2
TGTGCCACTGGGCCTACTGTTAGCGGGGGAAACACAGATACGCAGTATTTT
CATGPTVSGGNTDTQYF
>TRBJ2-7|TRBD1|.|15|TRBV5-5
TGTGCCAGCAGCCGAGGGACAGGGGGCGGGTACGAGCAGTACTTC
CASSRGTGGGYEQYF
>TRBJ2-5|.|.|15|TRBV5-1
TGCGCCAGCAGCTTGGGGACAGTCCGCCAAGAGACCCAGTACTTC
CASSLGTVRQETQYF
>TRBJ1-2|.|.|15|TRBV4-2
TGTGCCAGCAGCCCGACCCGGGGGGTGATCTATGGCTACACCTTC
CASSPTRGVIYGYTF
>TRBJ2-1|.|.|16|TRBV7-6
TGTGCCAGCAGCTCCGGCGCGAACAGGGCCTACAATGAGCAGTTCTTC
CASSSGANRAYNEQFF
>TRBJ2-7|TRBD1|few|14|TRBV6-5
TGTGCCAGCAGACACCAGGGACAGACGGTAGAGCAGTACTTC
CASRHQGQTVEQYF
>TRBJ1-2|.|.|13|TRBV6-5
TGTGCCAGCAGTTTTACAGGGAAGAATGGCTACACCTTC
CASSFTGKNGYTF
>TRBJ2-1|.|.|12|TRBV29-1
TGCAGCGTTTTGAACCGCGGGGATGAGCAGTTCTTC
CSVLNRGDEQFF
>TRBJ2-3|TRBD2|.|14|TRBV19
TGTGCCAGCAGGACTAGCGGGAGTTCAGATACGCAGTATTTT
CASRTSGSSDTQYF
>TRBJ2-7|.|.|15|TRBV6-5
TGTGCCAGCAGTACCGAGGGACACGCTCTCTACGAGCAGTACTTC
CASSTEGHALYEQYF